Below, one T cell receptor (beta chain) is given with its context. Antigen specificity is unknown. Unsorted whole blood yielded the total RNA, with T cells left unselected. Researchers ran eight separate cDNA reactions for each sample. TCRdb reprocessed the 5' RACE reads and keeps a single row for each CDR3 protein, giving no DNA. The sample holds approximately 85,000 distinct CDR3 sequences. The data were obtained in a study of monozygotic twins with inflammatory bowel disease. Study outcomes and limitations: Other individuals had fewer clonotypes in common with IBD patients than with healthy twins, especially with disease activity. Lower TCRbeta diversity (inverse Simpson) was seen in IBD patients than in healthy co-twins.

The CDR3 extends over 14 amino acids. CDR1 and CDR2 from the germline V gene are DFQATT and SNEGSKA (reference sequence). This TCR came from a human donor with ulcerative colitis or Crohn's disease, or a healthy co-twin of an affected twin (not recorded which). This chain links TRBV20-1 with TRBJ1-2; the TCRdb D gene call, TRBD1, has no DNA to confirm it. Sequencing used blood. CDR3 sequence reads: CSAEPTGGAYGYTF.